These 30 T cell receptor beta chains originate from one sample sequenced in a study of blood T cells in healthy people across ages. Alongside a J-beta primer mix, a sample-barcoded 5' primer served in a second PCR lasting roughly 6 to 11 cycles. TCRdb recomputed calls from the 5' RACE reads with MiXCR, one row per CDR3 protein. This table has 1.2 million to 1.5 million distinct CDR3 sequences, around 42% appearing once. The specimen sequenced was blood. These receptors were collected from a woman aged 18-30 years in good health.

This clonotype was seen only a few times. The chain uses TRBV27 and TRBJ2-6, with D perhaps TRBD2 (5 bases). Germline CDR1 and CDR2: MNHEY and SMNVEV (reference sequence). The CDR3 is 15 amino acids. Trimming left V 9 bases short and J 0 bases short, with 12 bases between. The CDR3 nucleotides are TGTGCCAGTTCCGGGGTGAGCTCTGGGGCCAACGTCCTGACTTTC. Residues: CASSGVSSGANVLTF.

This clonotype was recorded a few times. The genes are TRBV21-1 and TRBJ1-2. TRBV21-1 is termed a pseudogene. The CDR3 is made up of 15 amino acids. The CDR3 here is CASSKGGGVTGGYTF. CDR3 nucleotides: TGTGCCAGCAGCAAAGGAGGAGGGGTAACCGGTGGCTACACCTTC.

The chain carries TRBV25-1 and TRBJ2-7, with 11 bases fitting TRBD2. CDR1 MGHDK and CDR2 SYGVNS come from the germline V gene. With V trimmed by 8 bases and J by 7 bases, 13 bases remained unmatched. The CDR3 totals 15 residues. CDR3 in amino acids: CASASGTSGTDEQYF. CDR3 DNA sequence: TGTGCCAGCGCGTCTGGGACTAGCGGAACCGATGAGCAGTACTTC.

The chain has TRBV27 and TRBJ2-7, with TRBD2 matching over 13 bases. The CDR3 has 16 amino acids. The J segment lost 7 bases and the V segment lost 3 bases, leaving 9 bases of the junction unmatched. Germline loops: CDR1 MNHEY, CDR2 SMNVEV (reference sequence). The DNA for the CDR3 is TGTGCCAGCAGTTTCCGGACTAGCGGGAGATACAATGAGCAGTACTTC. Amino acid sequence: CASSFRTSGRYNEQYF.

As DNA, the CDR3 is TGTGCCAGCAGTGAAGGGGGGCGCGGAGATACGCAGTATTTT. Amino acid sequence: CASSEGGRGDTQYF. V usage is TRBV6-1 and J usage is TRBJ2-3, with a weak D call TRBD1 (6 bases). The CDR3 is 14 residues long. The V and J ends lost 1 base and 5 bases respectively, with 10 bases between them. Per the germline V gene, CDR1 is MNHNS and CDR2 is SASEGT.

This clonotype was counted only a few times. This CDR3 reads CSVLSGDYGYTF. For the CDR3, the DNA is TGCAGCGTTCTCTCCGGAGACTATGGCTACACCTTC. The chain has TRBV29-1 and TRBJ1-2; D not resolved. The germline V gene encodes CDR1 SQVTM and CDR2 ANQGSEA. With 5 bases removed from V and 3 bases from J, the gap between germline ends came to 10 bases. The CDR3 totals 12 residues.

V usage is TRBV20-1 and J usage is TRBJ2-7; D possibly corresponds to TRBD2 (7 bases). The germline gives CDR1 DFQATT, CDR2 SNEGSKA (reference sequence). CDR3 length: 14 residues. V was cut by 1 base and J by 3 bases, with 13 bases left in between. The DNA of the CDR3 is TGCAGTGCTAGAGCAGCGGGACAAGACTACGAGCAGTACTTC. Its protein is CSARAAGQDYEQYF.

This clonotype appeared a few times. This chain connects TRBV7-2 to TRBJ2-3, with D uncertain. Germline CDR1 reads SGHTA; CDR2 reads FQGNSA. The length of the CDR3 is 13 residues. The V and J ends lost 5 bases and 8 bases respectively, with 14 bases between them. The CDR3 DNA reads TGTGCCAGCAGCCCCGGACGCAAGCGTACGCAGTATTTT. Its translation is CASSPGRKRTQYF.

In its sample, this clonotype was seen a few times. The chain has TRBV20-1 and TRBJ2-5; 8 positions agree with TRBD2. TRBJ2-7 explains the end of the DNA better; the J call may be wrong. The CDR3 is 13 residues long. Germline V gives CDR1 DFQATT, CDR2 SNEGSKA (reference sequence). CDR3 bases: TGCAGTGCTAGGGTCGGGAGGGATGACGAGCAGTACTTC. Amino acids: CSARVGRDDEQYF.

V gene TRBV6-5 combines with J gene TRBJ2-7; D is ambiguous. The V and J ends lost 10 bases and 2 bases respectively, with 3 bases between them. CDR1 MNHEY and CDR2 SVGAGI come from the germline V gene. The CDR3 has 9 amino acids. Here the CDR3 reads CATTYEQYF. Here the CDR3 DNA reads TGTGCCACAACCTACGAGCAGTACTTC.

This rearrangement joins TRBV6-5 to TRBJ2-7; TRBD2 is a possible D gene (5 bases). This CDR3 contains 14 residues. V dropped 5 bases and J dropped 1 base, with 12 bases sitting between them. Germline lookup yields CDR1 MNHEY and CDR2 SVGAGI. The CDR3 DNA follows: TGTGCCAGCAGTGCTGCAGGCGGGTCCTACGAGCAGTACTTC. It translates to CASSAAGGSYEQYF.

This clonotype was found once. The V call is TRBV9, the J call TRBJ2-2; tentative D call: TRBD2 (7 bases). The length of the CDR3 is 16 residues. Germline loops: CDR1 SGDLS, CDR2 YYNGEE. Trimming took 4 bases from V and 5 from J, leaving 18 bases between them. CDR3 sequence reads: CASSLGGGSQTGELFF. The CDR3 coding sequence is TGTGCCAGCAGCCTAGGGGGGGGTAGTCAGACCGGGGAGCTGTTTTTT.

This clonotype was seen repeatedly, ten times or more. CDR3 bases: TGTGCCAGCAGTTTTAGCGGGGGGGATAAAAACATTCAGTACTTC. This translates into CASSFSGGDKNIQYF. The genes are TRBV12-3 or TRBV12-4 and TRBJ2-4; 11 bases match TRBD2. V shed 3 bases and J 4 bases; nucleotides not matched to a gene: 2. The CDR3 is 15 amino acids.

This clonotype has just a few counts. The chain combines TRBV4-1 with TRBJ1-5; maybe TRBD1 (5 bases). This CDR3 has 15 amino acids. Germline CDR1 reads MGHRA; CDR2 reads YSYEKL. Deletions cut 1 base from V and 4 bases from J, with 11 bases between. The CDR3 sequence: CASSQAWGGNQPQHF. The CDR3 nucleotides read TGCGCCAGCAGCCAAGCTTGGGGGGGGAATCAGCCCCAGCATTTT.

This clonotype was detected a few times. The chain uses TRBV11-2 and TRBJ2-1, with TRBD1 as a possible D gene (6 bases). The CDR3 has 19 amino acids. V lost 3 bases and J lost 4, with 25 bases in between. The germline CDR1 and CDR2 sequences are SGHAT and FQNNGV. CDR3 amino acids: CASSFTRTSGAQGYNEQFF. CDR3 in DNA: TGTGCCAGCAGCTTCACACGGACCTCAGGGGCGCAGGGGTACAATGAGCAGTTCTTC.

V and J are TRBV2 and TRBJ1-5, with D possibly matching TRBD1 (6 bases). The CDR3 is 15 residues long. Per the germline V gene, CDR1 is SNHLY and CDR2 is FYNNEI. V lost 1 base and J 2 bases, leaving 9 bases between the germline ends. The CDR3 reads CASSEEGGGNQPQHF. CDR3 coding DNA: TGTGCCAGCAGTGAAGAGGGGGGCGGCAATCAGCCCCAGCATTTT.

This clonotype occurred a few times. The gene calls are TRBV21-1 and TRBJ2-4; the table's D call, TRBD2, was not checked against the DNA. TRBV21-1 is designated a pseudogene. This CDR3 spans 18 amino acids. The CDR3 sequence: CASSYRGPSLIPKNIQYF. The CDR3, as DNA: TGTGCCAGCAGCTACCGAGGCCCGTCCCTGATACCCAAAAACATTCAGTACTTC.

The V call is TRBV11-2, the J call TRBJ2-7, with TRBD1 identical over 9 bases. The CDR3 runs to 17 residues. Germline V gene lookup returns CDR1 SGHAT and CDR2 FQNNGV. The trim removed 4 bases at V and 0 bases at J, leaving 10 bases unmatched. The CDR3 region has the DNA TGTGCCAGCAGCTCACAGGGGGCCTGGTTTACCTCCTACGAGCAGTACTTC. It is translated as CASSSQGAWFTSYEQYF.

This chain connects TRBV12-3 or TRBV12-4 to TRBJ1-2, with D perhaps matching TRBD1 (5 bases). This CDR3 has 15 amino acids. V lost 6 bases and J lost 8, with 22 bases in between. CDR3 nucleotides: TGTGCCAGCAGCCCCCCGACAGAACCTTTCGGAGGCTACACCTTC. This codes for CASSPPTEPFGGYTF.

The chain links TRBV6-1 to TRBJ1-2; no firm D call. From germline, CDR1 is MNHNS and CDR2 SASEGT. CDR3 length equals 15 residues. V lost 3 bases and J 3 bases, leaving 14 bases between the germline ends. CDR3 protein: CASSEWLGFDYGYTF. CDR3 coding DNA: TGTGCCAGCAGTGAGTGGCTTGGGTTTGACTATGGCTACACCTTC.

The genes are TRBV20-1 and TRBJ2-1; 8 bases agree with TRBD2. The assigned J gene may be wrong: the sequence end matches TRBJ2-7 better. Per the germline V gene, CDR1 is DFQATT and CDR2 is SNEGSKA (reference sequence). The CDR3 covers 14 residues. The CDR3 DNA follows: TGCAGTGCTAGAGATCCTAGCGGGTACAATGAGCAGTACTTC. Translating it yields CSARDPSGYNEQYF.

CDR3 coding DNA: TGCAGTGCTCAGACTAGCGGGGCCACCGGGGAGCTGTTTTTT. Its translation: CSAQTSGATGELFF. This sequence joins TRBV20-1 and TRBJ2-2; 11 nucleotides line up with TRBD2. V shed 5 bases and J 4 bases; nucleotides not matched to a gene: 3. Looked up from germline, CDR1 is DFQATT and CDR2 is SNEGSKA (reference sequence). CDR3 length: 14 amino acids.

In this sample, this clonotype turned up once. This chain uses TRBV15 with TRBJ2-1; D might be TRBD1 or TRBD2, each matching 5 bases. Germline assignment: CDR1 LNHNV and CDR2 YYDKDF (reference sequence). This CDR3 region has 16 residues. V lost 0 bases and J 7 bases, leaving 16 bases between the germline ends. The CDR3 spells CATSRDGGTASNEQFF. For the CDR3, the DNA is TGTGCCACCAGCAGAGATGGTGGGACGGCGAGTAATGAGCAGTTCTTC.

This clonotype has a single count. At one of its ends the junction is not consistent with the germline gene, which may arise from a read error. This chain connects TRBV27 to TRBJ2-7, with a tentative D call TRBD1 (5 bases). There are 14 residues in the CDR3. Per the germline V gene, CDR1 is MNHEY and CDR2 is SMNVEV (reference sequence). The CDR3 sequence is CASSFGALGYERYF. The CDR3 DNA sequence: TGTGCCAGCAGTTTTGGGGCTCTGGGCTACGAGCGGTACTTC.

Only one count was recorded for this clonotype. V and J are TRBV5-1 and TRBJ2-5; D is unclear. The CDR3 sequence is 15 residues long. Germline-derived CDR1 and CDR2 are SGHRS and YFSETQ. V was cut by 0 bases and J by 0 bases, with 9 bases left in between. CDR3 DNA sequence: TGCGCCAGCAGCTTGGACATCGGCAACCAAGAGACCCAGTACTTC. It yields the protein CASSLDIGNQETQYF. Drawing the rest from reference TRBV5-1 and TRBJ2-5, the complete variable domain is KAGVTQTPRYLIKTRGQQVTLSCSPISGHRSVSWYQQTPGQGLQFLFEYFSETQRNKGNFPGRFSGRQFSNSRSEMNVSTLELGDSALYLCASSLDIGNQETQYFGPGTRLLVL.

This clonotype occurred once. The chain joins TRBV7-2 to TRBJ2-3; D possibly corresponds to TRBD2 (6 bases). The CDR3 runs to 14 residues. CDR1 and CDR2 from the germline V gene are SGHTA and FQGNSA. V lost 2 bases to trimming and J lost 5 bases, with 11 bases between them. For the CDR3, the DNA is TGTGCCAGCAGCTTAAGGAGGGTAGTAGATACGCAGTATTTT. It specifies CASSLRRVVDTQYF.

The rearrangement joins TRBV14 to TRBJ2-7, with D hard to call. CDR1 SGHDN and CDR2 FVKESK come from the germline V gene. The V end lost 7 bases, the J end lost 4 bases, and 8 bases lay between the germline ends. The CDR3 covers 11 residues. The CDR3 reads CASNARYEQYF. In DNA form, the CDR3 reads TGTGCCAGCAACGCACGGTACGAGCAGTACTTC.

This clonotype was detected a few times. CDR3 DNA sequence: TGTGCCAGCACCACGGGGGACAGATATTCACCCCTCCACTTT. It specifies CASTTGDRYSPLHF. V and J are TRBV7-2 and TRBJ1-6, with TRBD1 matching 7 bases. V lost 7 bases, J lost 8 bases, and 8 bases stayed unmatched. The CDR3 length is 14 residues. Germline V lookup: CDR1 SGHTA, CDR2 FQGNSA. Full variable domain (missing parts from reference TRBV7-2 and TRBJ1-6): GAGVSQSPSNKVTEKGKDVELRCDPISGHTALYWYRQSLGQGLEFLIYFQGNSAPDKSGLPSDRFSAERTGGSVSTLTIQRTQQEDSAVYLCASTTGDRYSPLHFGNGTRLTVT.

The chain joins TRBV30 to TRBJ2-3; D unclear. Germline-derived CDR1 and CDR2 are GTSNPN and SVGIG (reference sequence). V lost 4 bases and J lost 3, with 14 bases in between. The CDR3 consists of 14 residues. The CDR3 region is CAWNMQVETDTQYF. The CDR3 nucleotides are TGTGCCTGGAATATGCAGGTTGAAACAGATACGCAGTATTTT.

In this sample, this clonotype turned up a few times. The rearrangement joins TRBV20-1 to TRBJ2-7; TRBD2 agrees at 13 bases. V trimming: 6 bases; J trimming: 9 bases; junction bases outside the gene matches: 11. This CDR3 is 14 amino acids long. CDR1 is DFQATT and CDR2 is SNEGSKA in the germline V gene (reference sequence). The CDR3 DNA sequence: TGCAGTGCAGGACTAGCGGGGGCCATCCTTGGGCAGTACTTC. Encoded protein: CSAGLAGAILGQYF.